This T cell receptor (beta chain) was documented in a study of blood T cell repertoires in COVID-19. In the authors' workflow: Scientists estimated how many nucleated cells there were by amplifying reference gene primers. Profiling relied on immunoSEQ multiplex PCR, and the TCRdb table lists in-frame clones only, not all of them. V and J calls and clone size come straight from that table; D and trimming were deduced from the DNA. The sample yields fewer than 150,000 clones, 88% seen once. The length of the CDR3 is 10 residues. CDR1 and CDR2 (germline): LNHDA, SQIVND (reference sequence). In the case of this clone: One end of the junction fails to match germline, which may point to a read error.

This receptor was obtained from a human donor in a cohort sampled during active COVID-19. The chain carries TRBV19 and TRBJ2-7; tentative D call: TRBD1 (6 bases). The sequenced sample consisted of peripheral blood. The CDR3 nucleotides read TGCGCCGCAGGGGAATACGAGCAGTACTTC. Protein product: CAAGEYEQYF.